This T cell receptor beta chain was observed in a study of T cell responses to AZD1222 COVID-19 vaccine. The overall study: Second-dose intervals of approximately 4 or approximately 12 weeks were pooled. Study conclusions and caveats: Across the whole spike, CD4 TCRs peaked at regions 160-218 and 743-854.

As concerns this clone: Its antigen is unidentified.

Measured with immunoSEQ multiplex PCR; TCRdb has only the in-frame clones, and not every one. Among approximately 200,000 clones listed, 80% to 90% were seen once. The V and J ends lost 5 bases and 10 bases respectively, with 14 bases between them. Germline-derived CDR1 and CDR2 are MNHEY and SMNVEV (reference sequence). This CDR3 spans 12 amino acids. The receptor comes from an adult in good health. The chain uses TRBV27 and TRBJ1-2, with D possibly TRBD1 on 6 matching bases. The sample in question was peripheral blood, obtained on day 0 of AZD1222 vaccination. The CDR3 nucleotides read TGTGCCAGCAGTATAACAGGGAAACACTACACCTTC. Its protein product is CASSITGKHYTF.